The clone carrying this T cell receptor (beta chain) was counted many times. The data derive from a study of spatial heterogeneity in lung cancer. CDR1 and CDR2 from the germline V gene are MNHEY and SVGAGI. The junction had 8 bases not matched to a gene; V was cut back by 6 bases and J by 4 bases. The CDR3 has 14 residues. The time point was: sample taken at primary tumor resection. The sequenced material consisted of unsorted whole RNA from tumor, nontumor lung or frozen PBMC. TCR cDNA molecules each had a unique molecular identifier. MiXCR was run by TCRdb on the 5' RACE reads, yielding one entry per CDR3 protein. The repertoire holds about 38,000 distinct CDR3 sequences, with around 7.5% as singletons.

The sample here was PBMCs, taken at surgery. The chain is built from TRBV6-5 and TRBJ1-2, with TRBD1 matching 7 bases. This clonotype was obtained from a male donor with early-stage non-small cell lung cancer. The CDR3 reads CASRTPGTAYGYTF. CDR3 bases: TGTGCCAGCAGGACACCTGGGACAGCCTATGGCTACACCTTC.